These T cell receptor beta chains were read from a single sample in a study of T-cell memory formation after mild COVID-19. A single record per CDR3 protein comes from TCRdb applying MiXCR to the 5' RACE reads. This sample carries around 220,000 distinct CDR3 sequences, 15% to 20% of them seen once, and the ten largest clones take approximately 3.5%. The source material was PBMCs or a T cell subset sorted from them (not recorded which). These receptor sequences come from a man aged 18 to 35 who had mild COVID-19 (a few samples of this study predate the infection). Cell type and time point are not known. Each CDR3 is given with its conserved first and last residue. The order of the fields is V gene, D gene, clone size, J gene, CDR3 DNA, CDR3 protein. The D gene is left open where the match is weak. Size values are once, few and many counts, or a class for expanded clones, and some rows have none.

V gene: TRBV14; D gene: -; clone size: -; J gene: TRBJ1-2; CDR3 DNA: TGTGCCAGCAGCGAAGATCGGATGGACTATGGCTACACCTTC; CDR3 protein: CASSEDRMDYGYTF
V gene: TRBV28; D gene: -; clone size: -; J gene: TRBJ1-5; CDR3 DNA: TGTGCCAGCAGCAAGGACGGTAGCAATCAGCCCCAGCATTTT; CDR3 protein: CASSKDGSNQPQHF
V gene: TRBV5-1; D gene: -; clone size: -; J gene: TRBJ2-5; CDR3 DNA: TGCGCCAGCAGCCCCACGGTGGGCGGGGAAGAGACCCAGTACTTC; CDR3 protein: CASSPTVGGEETQYF
V gene: TRBV6-5; D gene: -; clone size: few; J gene: TRBJ2-5; CDR3 DNA: TGTGCCAGCAGTTACCACGGTACAGAGACCCAGTACTTC; CDR3 protein: CASSYHGTETQYF
V gene: TRBV13; D gene: TRBD1; clone size: -; J gene: TRBJ2-1; CDR3 DNA: TGTGCCGGCAGCGGCTACAGGGGAGATGAGCAGTTCTTC; CDR3 protein: CAGSGYRGDEQFF
V gene: TRBV7-9; D gene: -; clone size: -; J gene: TRBJ1-5; CDR3 DNA: TGTGCCAGCGCACCGGGACACGCACCAGCTAGCAATCAGCCCCAGCATTTT; CDR3 protein: CASAPGHAPASNQPQHF
V gene: TRBV18; D gene: -; clone size: few; J gene: TRBJ1-2; CDR3 DNA: TGTGCCAGCTCACCCGTGTCCGAGGACTATGGCTACACCTTC; CDR3 protein: CASSPVSEDYGYTF
V gene: TRBV29-1; D gene: TRBD1; clone size: -; J gene: TRBJ2-5; CDR3 DNA: TGCAGCGTTGATAGGTCCGCCGAGACAGGGGTTCAAGAGACCCAGTACTTC; CDR3 protein: CSVDRSAETGVQETQYF
V gene: TRBV7-2; D gene: TRBD2; clone size: -; J gene: TRBJ2-3; CDR3 DNA: TGTGCCAGCAGCTACGCTAGCGGGGGGGCCAATACGCAGTATTTT; CDR3 protein: CASSYASGGANTQYF
V gene: TRBV3-1; D gene: -; clone size: -; J gene: TRBJ2-2; CDR3 DNA: TGTGCCAGCACCCGGGAGTGGCGGGCGAACACCGGGGAGCTGTTTTTT; CDR3 protein: CASTREWRANTGELFF
V gene: TRBV5-1; D gene: TRBD2; clone size: -; J gene: TRBJ2-7; CDR3 DNA: TGCGCCAGCAGTGGGCAGCGGGGGAACGAGCAGTACTTC; CDR3 protein: CASSGQRGNEQYF
V gene: TRBV20-1; D gene: TRBD2; clone size: many; J gene: TRBJ2-5; CDR3 DNA: TGCAGTGCTAGAGGGCCAGCGGGGGCGGGAGAGACCCAGTACTTC; CDR3 protein: CSARGPAGAGETQYF
V gene: TRBV12-5; D gene: -; clone size: few; J gene: TRBJ1-1; CDR3 DNA: TGTGCTAGTGCCTCTGGACAGTCGAACACTGAAGCTTTCTTT; CDR3 protein: CASASGQSNTEAFF
V gene: TRBV23-1; D gene: -; clone size: few; J gene: TRBJ1-2; CDR3 DNA: TGCGCCAGCAGTCACGTCCCCCGGGACTATGGCTACACCTTC; CDR3 protein: CASSHVPRDYGYTF
V gene: TRBV29-1; D gene: -; clone size: -; J gene: TRBJ1-1; CDR3 DNA: TGCAGCGTTGAACCCTTCATGAACACTGAAGCTTTCTTT; CDR3 protein: CSVEPFMNTEAFF
V gene: TRBV6-2/TRBV6-3; D gene: -; clone size: few; J gene: TRBJ1-5; CDR3 DNA: TGTGCCAGCAGCAACGCTAAGGGACGGAGTTATCGGGCCCAGCATTTT; CDR3 protein: CASSNAKGRSYRAQHF
V gene: TRBV6-2/TRBV6-3; D gene: -; clone size: -; J gene: TRBJ2-5; CDR3 DNA: TGTGCCAGCAGTCCAGGACAGTTGGAGACCCAGTACTTC; CDR3 protein: CASSPGQLETQYF
V gene: TRBV10-3; D gene: -; clone size: few; J gene: TRBJ2-3; CDR3 DNA: TGTGCCATCAGAGCTACAGATACGCAGTATTTT; CDR3 protein: CAIRATDTQYF
V gene: TRBV4-1; D gene: -; clone size: -; J gene: TRBJ2-3; CDR3 DNA: TGCGCCAGCAGCCAAGGGTATCAGTGGAGCACAGATACGCAGTATTTT; CDR3 protein: CASSQGYQWSTDTQYF
V gene: TRBV12-5; D gene: TRBD1; clone size: -; J gene: TRBJ2-5; CDR3 DNA: TGTGCTAGGGCAAACCGGGACAGACATGGAAGGGAGACCCAGTACTTC; CDR3 protein: CARANRDRHGRETQYF
V gene: TRBV12-3/TRBV12-4; D gene: -; clone size: many; J gene: TRBJ2-1; CDR3 DNA: TGTGCCAGCAAGGAGGGAGATTACAATGAGCAGTTCTTC; CDR3 protein: CASKEGDYNEQFF
V gene: TRBV12-3/TRBV12-4; D gene: -; clone size: -; J gene: TRBJ2-6; CDR3 DNA: TGTGCCAGCAGTTCTCTCCAGGGGTCTGGGGCCAACGTCCTGACTTTC; CDR3 protein: CASSSLQGSGANVLTF
V gene: TRBV29-1; D gene: TRBD1; clone size: few; J gene: TRBJ2-7; CDR3 DNA: TGCAGCGTTGTACCAGGGGGAACCTACGAGCAGTACTTC; CDR3 protein: CSVVPGGTYEQYF
V gene: TRBV7-9; D gene: -; clone size: few; J gene: TRBJ2-3; CDR3 DNA: TGTGCCAGCAGCTCCGCTGGGGATACGCAGTATTTT; CDR3 protein: CASSSAGDTQYF